This T cell receptor (beta chain) was sequenced during a study of T cell responses to AZD1222 COVID-19 vaccine. V lost 5 bases to trimming and J lost 4 bases, with 17 bases between them. The germline V gene encodes CDR1 SNHLY and CDR2 FYNNEI. There are 15 residues in the CDR3. General study points: Baseline antibody screening turned up just a handful of seropositive AZD1222 recipients. After the peak T cell response, and only then, were repertoires sampled.

Repertoires were generated with immunoSEQ multiplex PCR, while TCRdb's copy carries only in-frame clones and drops some. The table records 90,000 to 130,000 clones, roughly 90% of them present only once. As concerns this clone: Its antigen is unknown.

This sequence was found in an adult who received the AZD1222 COVID-19 vaccine. Sequencing was performed on peripheral blood, taken 28 days after the second AZD1222 dose. The chain is built from TRBV2 and TRBJ1-2; D is unclear. CDR3 DNA sequence: TGTGCCAGCAGTTATTACAGCGGTGGGGTCTATGGCTACACCTTC. Amino acids: CASSYYSGGVYGYTF. The whole variable domain, remainder taken from reference TRBV2 and TRBJ1-2, is EPEVTQTPSHQVTQMGQEVILRCVPISNHLYFYWYRQILGQKVEFLVSFYNNEISEKSEIFDDQFSVERPDGSNFTLKIRSTKLEDSAMYFCASSYYSGGVYGYTFGSGTRLTVV.